A selection of T cell receptor beta chains follows, all from one sample in a study of cytomegalovirus exposure and HLA in healthy donors. The method was immunoSEQ multiplex PCR; TCRdb's version includes in-frame clones alone and lacks a portion of them. The table lists hundreds of thousands of clones, about 87% of them singletons, with roughly 2.1% in the top ten. The sequenced sample consisted of PBMCs. The receptors derive from a woman in her late teens or twenties in good health and CMV-seronegative. Each CDR3 is given with its conserved first and last residue. Each record gives: D gene, J gene, V gene, clone size, CDR3 length, CDR3 DNA, CDR3 protein. The D gene is left open where the match is weak. Some rows have no size entry. The others give once, few or many, or a class for an expanded clone.

>TRBD2|TRBJ2-5|TRBV5-1|NA|16
TGCGCCAGCAGCGTGACTAGCGGGGGGGCATGGGAGACCCAGTACTTC
CASSVTSGGAWETQYF
>NA|TRBJ1-1|TRBV10-3|NA|14
TGTGCCATCAGGTTGGAGGGGATGAACACTGAAGCTTTCTTT
CAIRLEGMNTEAFF
>TRBD1|TRBJ1-5|TRBV27|NA|18
TGTGCCAGCAGTTCCACAGGGGGCGAATTCACAAGCAATCAGCCCCAGCATTTT
CASSSTGGEFTSNQPQHF
>TRBD2|TRBJ2-1|TRBV7-3|NA|17
TGTGCCAGCAGCTTAAGAGAGGGGCTAGCGGGGGTCGAGGAGCAGTTCTTC
CASSLREGLAGVEEQFF
>TRBD1|TRBJ1-2|TRBV9|NA|15
TGTGCCAGCAGCGTTGGACAGGGGGTTAACTATGGCTACACCTTC
CASSVGQGVNYGYTF
>NA|TRBJ2-7|TRBV18|NA|15
TGTGCCAGCTCGCCTCTCCGGGTAGGTTTAAACGAGCAGTACTTC
CASSPLRVGLNEQYF
>TRBD2|TRBJ2-6|TRBV7-3|NA|20
TGTGCCAGCAGCCCCCGACTAGCGGGGGGACGACTCGCTGGGGCCAACGTCCTGACTTTC
CASSPRLAGGRLAGANVLTF
>NA|TRBJ1-1|TRBV10-1|once|16
TGCGCCAGCAGTGCAGACAGTTTGGGCATGAACACTGAAGCTTTCTTT
CASSADSLGMNTEAFF
>NA|TRBJ1-1|TRBV5-6|NA|16
TGTGCCAGCAGCTTTTTTACCGCAGGCAGTCGCACCTCGGCTTTCTTT
CASSFFTAGSRTSAFF
>TRBD1|TRBJ1-3|TRBV6-5|NA|14
TGTGCCAGCAGTAGGGACAGCCCTGGAAACACCATATATTTT
CASSRDSPGNTIYF
>TRBD1|TRBJ1-2|TRBV27|NA|13
TGTGCCAGCAGTTCAGACAGGGGTAGGGGCTACACCTTC
CASSSDRGRGYTF
>TRBD2|TRBJ2-1|TRBV11-2|once|17
TGTGCCAGCAGCTCCATCTCAGGGACTAGCGGGGGGGCGCAACAGTTCTTC
CASSSISGTSGGAQQFF
>TRBD2|TRBJ2-5|TRBV7-7|few|15
TGTGCCAGCAGCTTAGGTCCTAGCGGACAAGAGACCCAGTACTTC
CASSLGPSGQETQYF
>TRBD2|TRBJ2-5|TRBV5-1|NA|16
TGCGCCAGCAGCTTGCTAGCGGGGGGGACGCAAGAGACCCAGTACTTC
CASSLLAGGTQETQYF
>NA|TRBJ1-2|TRBV6-1|NA|15
TGTGCCAGCAGTTCCCGGGACATAACTAACTATGGCTACACCTTC
CASSSRDITNYGYTF
>TRBD2|TRBJ2-5|TRBV4-2|once|16
TGTGCCAGCAGCCTTAGCGGGGGGCCGATCCAAGAGACCCAGTACTTC
CASSLSGGPIQETQYF
>NA|TRBJ2-1|TRBV10-1|once|16
TGCGCCAGCAGTCTACGTTTGGTTGATGAGGGCAGTGAGCAGTTCTTC
CASSLRLVDEGSEQFF
>NA|TRBJ2-3|TRBV6-5|NA|14
TGTGCCAGCAGTTACTCCCAGAGGAGAGATACGCAGTATTTT
CASSYSQRRDTQYF
>TRBD2|TRBJ2-1|TRBV4-1|NA|17
TGCGCCAGCAGCCGGGGGACTAGCGGGGGGAATTACAATGAGCAGTTCTTC
CASSRGTSGGNYNEQFF
>NA|TRBJ1-4|TRBV7-9|NA|17
TGTTCCAGCAGCTTAGCTACTCCGGAGCTCCCGGTGAGGAAACTGTTTTTT
CSSSLATPELPVRKLFF
>NA|TRBJ1-2|TRBV13|NA|12
TGTGCCAGCAGCTTACTTGACTATGGCTACACCTTC
CASSLLDYGYTF
>TRBD1|TRBJ1-1|TRBV5-1|once|14
TGCGCCAGCAGCGGGGGACAGCTAAACACTGAAGCTTTCTTT
CASSGGQLNTEAFF